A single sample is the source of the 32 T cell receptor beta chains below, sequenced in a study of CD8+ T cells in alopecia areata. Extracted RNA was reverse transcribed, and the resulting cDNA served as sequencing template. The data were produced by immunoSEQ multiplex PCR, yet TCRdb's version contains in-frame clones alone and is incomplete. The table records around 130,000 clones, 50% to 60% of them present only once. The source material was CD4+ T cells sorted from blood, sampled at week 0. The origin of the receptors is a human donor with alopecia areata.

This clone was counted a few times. The CDR3 loop reads CASSDRTGGNTGELFF. As DNA, the CDR3 is TGTGCCAGTAGTGACCGGACCGGGGGGAACACCGGGGAGCTGTTTTTT. V usage is TRBV19 and J usage is TRBJ2-2; a possible D gene is TRBD2 (6 bases). Germline loops: CDR1 LNHDA, CDR2 SQIVND (reference sequence). Trimming cost V 5 bases and J 1 base, with 14 bases left between them. This CDR3 region has 16 residues.

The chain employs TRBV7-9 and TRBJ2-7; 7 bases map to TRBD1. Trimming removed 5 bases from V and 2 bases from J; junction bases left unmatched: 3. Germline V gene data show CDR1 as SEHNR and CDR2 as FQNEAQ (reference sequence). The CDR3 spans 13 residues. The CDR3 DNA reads TGTGCCAGCAGCGCTCAGGGGGCCTACGAGCAGTACTTC. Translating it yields CASSAQGAYEQYF.

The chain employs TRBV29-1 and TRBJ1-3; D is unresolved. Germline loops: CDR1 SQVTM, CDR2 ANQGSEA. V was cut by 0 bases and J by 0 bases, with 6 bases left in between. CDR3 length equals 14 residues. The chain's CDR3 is CSVEDANSGNTIYF. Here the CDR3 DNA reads TGCAGCGTTGAAGACGCAAACTCTGGAAACACCATATATTTT.

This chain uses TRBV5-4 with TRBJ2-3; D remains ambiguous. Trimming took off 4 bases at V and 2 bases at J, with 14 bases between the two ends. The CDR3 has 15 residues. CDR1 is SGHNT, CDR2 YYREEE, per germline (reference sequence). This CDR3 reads CASSPGPTITDTQYF. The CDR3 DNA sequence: TGTGCCAGCAGCCCAGGACCGACCATCACAGATACGCAGTATTTT.

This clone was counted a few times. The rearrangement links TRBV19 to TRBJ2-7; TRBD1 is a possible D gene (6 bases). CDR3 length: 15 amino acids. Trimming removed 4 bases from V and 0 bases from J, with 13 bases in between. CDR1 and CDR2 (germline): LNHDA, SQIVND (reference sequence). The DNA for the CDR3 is TGTGCCAGTAGTACGTCCAGGGGCCCCTCCTACGAGCAGTACTTC. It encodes CASSTSRGPSYEQYF.

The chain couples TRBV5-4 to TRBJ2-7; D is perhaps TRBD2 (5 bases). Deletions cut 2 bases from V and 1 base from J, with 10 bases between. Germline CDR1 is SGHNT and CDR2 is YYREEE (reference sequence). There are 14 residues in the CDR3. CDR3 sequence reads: CASSLGRASYEQYF. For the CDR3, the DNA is TGTGCCAGCAGCTTAGGGAGAGCGTCCTACGAGCAGTACTTC. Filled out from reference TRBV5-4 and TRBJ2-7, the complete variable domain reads ETGVTQSPTHLIKTRGQQVTLRCSSQSGHNTVSWYQQALGQGPQFIFQYYREEENGRGNFPPRFSGLQFPNYSSELNVNALELDDSALYLCASSLGRASYEQYFGPGTRLTVT.

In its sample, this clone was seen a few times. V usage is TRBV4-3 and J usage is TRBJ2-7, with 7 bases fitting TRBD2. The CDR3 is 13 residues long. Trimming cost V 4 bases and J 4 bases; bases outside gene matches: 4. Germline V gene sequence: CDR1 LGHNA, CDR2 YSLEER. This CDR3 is CASSRTAGYEQYF. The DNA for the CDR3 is TGCGCCAGCAGCCGAACAGCGGGATACGAGCAGTACTTC.

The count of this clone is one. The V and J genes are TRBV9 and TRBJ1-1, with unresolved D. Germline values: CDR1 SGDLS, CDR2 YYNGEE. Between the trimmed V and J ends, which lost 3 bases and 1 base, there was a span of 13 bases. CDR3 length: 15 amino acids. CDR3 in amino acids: CASSEGGYSNTEAFF. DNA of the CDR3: TGTGCCAGCAGCGAGGGAGGATACTCGAACACTGAAGCTTTCTTT.

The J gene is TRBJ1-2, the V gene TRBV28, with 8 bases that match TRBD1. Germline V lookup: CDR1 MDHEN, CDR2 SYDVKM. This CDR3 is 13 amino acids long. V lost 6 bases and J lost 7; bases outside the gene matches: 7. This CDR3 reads CASSLLDRVGYTF. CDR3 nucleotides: TGTGCCAGCAGCTTGTTGGACAGGGTTGGCTACACCTTC.

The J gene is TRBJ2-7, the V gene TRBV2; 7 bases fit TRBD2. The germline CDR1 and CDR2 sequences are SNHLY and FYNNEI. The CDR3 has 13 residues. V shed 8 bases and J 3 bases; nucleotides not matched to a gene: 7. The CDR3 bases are TGTGCCAGCCTACTAGCGAGTGGCTACGAGCAGTACTTC. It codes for CASLLASGYEQYF.

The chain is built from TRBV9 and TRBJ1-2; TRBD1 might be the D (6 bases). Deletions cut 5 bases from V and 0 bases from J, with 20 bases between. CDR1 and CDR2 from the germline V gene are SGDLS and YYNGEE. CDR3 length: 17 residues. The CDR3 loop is CASRSGHYTSANYGYTF. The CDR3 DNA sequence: TGTGCCAGCAGGTCGGGACATTACACGTCAGCTAACTATGGCTACACCTTC.

The CDR3 sequence: CASSPGSQNTEAFF. CDR3 in DNA: TGCGCCAGCAGCCCCGGGTCCCAGAACACTGAAGCTTTCTTT. The V call is TRBV5-1, the J call TRBJ1-1; D remains unclear. The CDR3 consists of 14 residues. From germline, CDR1 is SGHRS and CDR2 YFSETQ. The V end was cut by 4 bases, the J end by 1 base, with 11 bases between.

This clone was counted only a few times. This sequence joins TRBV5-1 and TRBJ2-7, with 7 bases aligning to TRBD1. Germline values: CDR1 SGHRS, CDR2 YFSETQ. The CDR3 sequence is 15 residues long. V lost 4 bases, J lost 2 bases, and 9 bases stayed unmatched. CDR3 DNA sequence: TGCGCCAGCAGCCCGAGACAGGGAGAAGCCTACGAGCAGTACTTC. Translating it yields CASSPRQGEAYEQYF.

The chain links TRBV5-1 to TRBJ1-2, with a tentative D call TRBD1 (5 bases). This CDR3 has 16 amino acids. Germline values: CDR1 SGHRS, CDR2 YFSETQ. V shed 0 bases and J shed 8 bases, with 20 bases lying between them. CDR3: CASSLAAGSSLGGYTF. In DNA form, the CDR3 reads TGCGCCAGCAGCTTGGCGGCAGGGTCCTCGTTAGGAGGCTACACCTTC.

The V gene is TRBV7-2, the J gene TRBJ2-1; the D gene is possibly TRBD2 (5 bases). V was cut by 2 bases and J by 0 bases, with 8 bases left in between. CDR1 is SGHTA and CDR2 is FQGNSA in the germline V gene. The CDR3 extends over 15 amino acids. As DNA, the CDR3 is TGTGCCAGCAGCTTAAAGCGGAGCTCCTACAATGAGCAGTTCTTC. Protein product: CASSLKRSSYNEQFF.

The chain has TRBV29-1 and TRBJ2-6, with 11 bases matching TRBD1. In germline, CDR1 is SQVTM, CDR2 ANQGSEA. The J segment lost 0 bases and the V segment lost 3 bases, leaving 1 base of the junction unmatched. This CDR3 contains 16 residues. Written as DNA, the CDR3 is TGCAGCGTTGAGGGACAGGGGGACTCTGGGGCCAACGTCCTGACTTTC. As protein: CSVEGQGDSGANVLTF.

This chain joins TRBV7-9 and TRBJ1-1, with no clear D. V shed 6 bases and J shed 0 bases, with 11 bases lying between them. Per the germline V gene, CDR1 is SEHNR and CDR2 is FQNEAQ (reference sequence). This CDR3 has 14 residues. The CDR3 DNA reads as TGTGCCAGCAGACAAAGCTCGGTGAACACTGAAGCTTTCTTT. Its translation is CASRQSSVNTEAFF. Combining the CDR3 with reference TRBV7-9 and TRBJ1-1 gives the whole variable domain DTGVSQNPRHKITKRGQNVTFRCDPISEHNRLYWYRQTLGQGPEFLTYFQNEAQLEKSRLLSDRFSAERPKGSFSTLEIQRTEQGDSAMYLCASRQSSVNTEAFFGQGTRLTVV.

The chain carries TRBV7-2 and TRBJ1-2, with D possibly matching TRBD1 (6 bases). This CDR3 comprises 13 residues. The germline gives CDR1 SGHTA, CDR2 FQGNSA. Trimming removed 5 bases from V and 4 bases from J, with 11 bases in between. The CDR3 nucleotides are TGTGCCAGCAGCCCGGAGGGGGGCTATGGCTACACCTTC. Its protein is CASSPEGGYGYTF.

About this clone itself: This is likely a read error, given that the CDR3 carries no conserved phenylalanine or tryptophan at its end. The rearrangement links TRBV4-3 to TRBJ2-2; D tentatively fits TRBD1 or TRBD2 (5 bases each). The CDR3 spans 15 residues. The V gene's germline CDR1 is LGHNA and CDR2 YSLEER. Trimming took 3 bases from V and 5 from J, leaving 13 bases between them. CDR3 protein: CASSQGRVRTGELFS. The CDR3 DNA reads TGCGCCAGCAGCCAGGGGCGGGTCAGAACCGGGGAGCTGTTTTCT.

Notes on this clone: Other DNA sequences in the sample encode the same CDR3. The CDR3 loop reads CASSLRQGGGYTF. CDR3 nucleotide sequence: TGTGCCAGCAGCCTAAGACAGGGGGGAGGCTACACCTTC. This rearrangement joins TRBV27 to TRBJ1-2; 9 bases map to TRBD1. Germline-derived CDR1 and CDR2 are MNHEY and SMNVEV (reference sequence). The CDR3 spans 13 residues. The ends lost 6 bases at V and 8 bases at J; junction bases unmatched: 7.

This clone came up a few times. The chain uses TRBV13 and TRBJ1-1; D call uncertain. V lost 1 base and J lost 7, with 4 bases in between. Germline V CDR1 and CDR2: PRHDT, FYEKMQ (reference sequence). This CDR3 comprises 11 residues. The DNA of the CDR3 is TGTGCCAGCAGCTTAGTATATGAAGCTTTCTTT. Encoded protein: CASSLVYEAFF.

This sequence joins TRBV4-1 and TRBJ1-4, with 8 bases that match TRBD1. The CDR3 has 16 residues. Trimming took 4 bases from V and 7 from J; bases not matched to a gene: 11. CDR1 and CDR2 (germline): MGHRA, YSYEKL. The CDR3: CASSPGGRALLEKLFF. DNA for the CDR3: TGCGCCAGCAGCCCAGGGGGCAGGGCTTTACTTGAAAAACTGTTTTTT.

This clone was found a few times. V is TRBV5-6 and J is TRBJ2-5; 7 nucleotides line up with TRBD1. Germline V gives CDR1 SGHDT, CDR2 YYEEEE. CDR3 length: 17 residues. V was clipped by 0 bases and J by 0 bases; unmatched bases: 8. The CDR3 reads CASSLVVSGGNQETQYF. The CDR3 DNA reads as TGTGCCAGCAGCTTGGTTGTTTCAGGGGGTAACCAAGAGACCCAGTACTTC.

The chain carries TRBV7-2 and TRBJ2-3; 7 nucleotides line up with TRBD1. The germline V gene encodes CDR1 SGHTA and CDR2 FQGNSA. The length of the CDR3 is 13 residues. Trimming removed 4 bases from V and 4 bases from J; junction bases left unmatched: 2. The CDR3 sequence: CASSSQGADTQYF. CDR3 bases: TGTGCCAGCAGCTCCCAGGGGGCAGATACGCAGTATTTT.

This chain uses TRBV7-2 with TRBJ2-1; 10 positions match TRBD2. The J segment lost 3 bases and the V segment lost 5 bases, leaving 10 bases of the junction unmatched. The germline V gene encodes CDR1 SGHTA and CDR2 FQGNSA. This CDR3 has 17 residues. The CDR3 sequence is CASSQGIRTSGYNEQFF. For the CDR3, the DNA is TGTGCCAGCAGCCAGGGGATCAGGACTAGCGGCTACAATGAGCAGTTCTTC.

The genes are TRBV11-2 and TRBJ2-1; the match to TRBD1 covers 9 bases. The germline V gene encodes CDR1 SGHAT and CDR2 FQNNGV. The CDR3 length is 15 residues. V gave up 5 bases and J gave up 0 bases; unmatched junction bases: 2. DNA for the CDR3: TGTGCCAGCAGCCAGGACAGGGGCTCCTACAATGAGCAGTTCTTC. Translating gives CASSQDRGSYNEQFF.

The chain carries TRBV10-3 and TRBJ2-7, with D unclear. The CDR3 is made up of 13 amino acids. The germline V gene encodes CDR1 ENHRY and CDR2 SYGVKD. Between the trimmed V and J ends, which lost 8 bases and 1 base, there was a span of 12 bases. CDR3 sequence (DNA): TGTGCCATCGCCCCCAGGAATTCCTACGAGCAGTACTTC. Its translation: CAIAPRNSYEQYF.

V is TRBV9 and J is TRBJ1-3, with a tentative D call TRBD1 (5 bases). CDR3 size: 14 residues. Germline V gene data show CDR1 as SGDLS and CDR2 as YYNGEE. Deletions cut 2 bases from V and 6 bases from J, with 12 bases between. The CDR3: CASSVTGFPNTIYF. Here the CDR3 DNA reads TGTGCCAGCAGCGTCACAGGTTTTCCAAACACCATATATTTT. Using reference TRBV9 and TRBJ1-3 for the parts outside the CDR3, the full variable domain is DSGVTQTPKHLITATGQRVTLRCSPRSGDLSVYWYQQSLDQGLQFLIQYYNGEERAKGNILERFSAQQFPDLHSELNLSSLELGDSALYFCASSVTGFPNTIYFGEGSWLTVV.

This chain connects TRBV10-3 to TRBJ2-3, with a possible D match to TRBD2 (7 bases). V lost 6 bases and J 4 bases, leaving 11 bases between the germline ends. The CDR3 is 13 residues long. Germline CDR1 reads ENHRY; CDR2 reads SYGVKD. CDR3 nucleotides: TGTGCCATCAGAGGGGGGGAAGCAGATACGCAGTATTTT. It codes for CAIRGGEADTQYF.

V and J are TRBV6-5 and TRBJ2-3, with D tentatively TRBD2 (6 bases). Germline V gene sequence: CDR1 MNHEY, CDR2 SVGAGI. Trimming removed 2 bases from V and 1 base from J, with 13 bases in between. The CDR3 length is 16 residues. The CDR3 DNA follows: TGTGCCAGCAGTTACGGGTGGGACTCAGGCACAGATACGCAGTATTTT. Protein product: CASSYGWDSGTDTQYF.

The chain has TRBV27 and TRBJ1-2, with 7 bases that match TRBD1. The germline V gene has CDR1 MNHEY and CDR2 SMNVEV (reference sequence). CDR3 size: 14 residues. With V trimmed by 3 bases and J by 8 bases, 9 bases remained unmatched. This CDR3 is CASSFGVGQFGYTF. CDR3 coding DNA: TGTGCCAGCAGTTTCGGTGTGGGACAGTTCGGCTACACCTTC.

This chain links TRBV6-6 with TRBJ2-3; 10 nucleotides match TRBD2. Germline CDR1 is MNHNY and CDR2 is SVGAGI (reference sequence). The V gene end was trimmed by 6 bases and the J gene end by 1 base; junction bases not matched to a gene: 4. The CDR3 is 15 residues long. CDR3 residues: CASRTSGGGTDTQYF. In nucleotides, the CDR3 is TGTGCCAGCAGAACGAGCGGGGGGGGCACAGATACGCAGTATTTT.